This T cell receptor (beta chain) appears in the sequencing data of a study of blood T cell repertoires in COVID-19. Sequencing used immunoSEQ multiplex PCR; TCRdb keeps in-frame clones, though not all of them. This table holds approximately 170,000 clones, 88% found once. Germline CDR1 reads MDHEN; CDR2 reads SYDVKM. This CDR3 spans 14 amino acids. Trimming pared 7 bases from V and 3 bases from J, leaving 15 bases between. This clone was detected only a few times. Sequenced material: PBMCs or T cells enriched from blood (not recorded which). The receptor comes from a woman under 30 who had recovered from COVID-19. This sequence joins TRBV28 and TRBJ1-1; TRBD1 might be the D (5 bases). CDR3 loop: CASTEIRVDTEAFF. The CDR3 nucleotides read TGTGCCAGCACGGAAATCAGGGTAGACACTGAAGCTTTCTTT.